The text below deals with one T cell receptor (beta chain). These data belong to a study of T cell changes during pregnancy in multiple sclerosis. CDR3 length: 14 residues. The germline CDR1 and CDR2 sequences are MNHNS and SASEGT. Losses at the gene ends were 4 bases for V and 5 bases for J; bases not matched to a gene: 6. Assay used: immunoSEQ multiplex PCR; TCRdb lists only in-frame clones, some missing. Altogether nearly 70,000 clones are present, about 92% being singletons, with the ten largest covering 1.3%. The sequenced sample was peripheral blood, obtained in the second trimester of pregnancy. The receptor comes from a female donor in good health, enrolled as a control in a pregnancy study. This rearrangement joins TRBV6-1 to TRBJ1-1; 8 nucleotides line up with TRBD1. The CDR3 loop reads CASSGTGWATEAFF. The CDR3 coding sequence is TGTGCCAGCAGTGGGACAGGGTGGGCGACTGAAGCTTTCTTT.